The clone carrying this TCR beta chain was recorded many times. Antigen specificity is unknown. TCRdb called the reads again in MiXCR, with one record for every CDR3 protein. The sample lists 150,000 to 200,000 distinct CDR3 sequences, roughly 27% seen once, with just over 30% in the top ten. This record belongs to a study of T cell repertoires in cytomegalovirus infection. Turning to the study itself: Indications came from public TCR beta signatures; they pointed to CMV infection and to a matching HLA type. General study results and limits: Cumulative public TCR beta family frequency identified carriers of CMV plus the relevant HLA. In two of eight donors, the top clonotype was HLA-C-restricted CMV-specific.

Trimming removed 4 bases at V and 2 bases at J, with 26 bases between. The CDR3 loop spans 19 amino acids. CDR1 and CDR2 from the germline V gene are SGHDT and YYEEEE. This TCR was recovered from a human donor in good health (CMV status not recorded). Some clones in this sample may be carry-over from other donors' samples. Input material: PBMCs. This sequence joins TRBV5-6 and TRBJ2-3; D may be TRBD1 (8 bases). CDR3 residues: CASSLGGTGRGVLTDTQYF. The CDR3 DNA reads as TGTGCCAGCAGCCTGGGGGGGACAGGACGGGGGGTACTCACAGATACGCAGTATTTT. The whole variable domain, remainder taken from reference TRBV5-6 and TRBJ2-3, is DAGVTQSPTHLIKTRGQQVTLRCSPKSGHDTVSWYQQALGQGPQFIFQYYEEEERQRGNFPDRFSGHQFPNYSSELNVNALLLGDSALYLCASSLGGTGRGVLTDTQYFGPGTRLTVL.